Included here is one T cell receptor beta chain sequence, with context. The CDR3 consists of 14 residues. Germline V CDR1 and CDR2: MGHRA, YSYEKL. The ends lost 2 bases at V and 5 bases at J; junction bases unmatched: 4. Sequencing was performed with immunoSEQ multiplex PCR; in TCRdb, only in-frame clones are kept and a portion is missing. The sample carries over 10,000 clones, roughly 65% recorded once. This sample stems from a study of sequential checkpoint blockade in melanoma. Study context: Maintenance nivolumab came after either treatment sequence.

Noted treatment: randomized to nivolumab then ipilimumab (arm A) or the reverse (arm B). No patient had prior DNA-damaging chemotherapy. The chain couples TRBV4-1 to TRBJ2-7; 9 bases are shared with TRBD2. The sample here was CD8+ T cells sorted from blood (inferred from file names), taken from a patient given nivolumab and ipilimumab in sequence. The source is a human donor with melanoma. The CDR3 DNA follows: TGCGCCAGCAGCCAACCGGGACTAGCTGACGAGCAGTACTTC. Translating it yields CASSQPGLADEQYF.